These T cell receptor beta chains were read from a single sample in a study of blood T cell repertoires in COVID-19. Here immunoSEQ multiplex PCR was the method, and the copy in TCRdb shows in-frame clones only, minus some. Among over 40,000 clones listed, 82% were seen once. The sequenced material came from peripheral blood. These receptors came from a human donor in a cohort sampled during active COVID-19. The conserved cysteine and the conserved F or W are not part of the CDR3 here. The order of the fields is J gene, V gene, CDR3 protein.

>TRBJ1-2|TRBV4-3
ASSQDNSYGYT
>TRBJ2-3|TRBV11-2
ASSFLVALRTSGGDTQY
>TRBJ2-7|TRBV21-1
ASSLDSHYEQY
>TRBJ2-1|TRBV10-3
AIKEGAGGSSEQF
>TRBJ2-7|TRBV5-1
ASRPGTGSYEQY
>TRBJ2-5|TRBV7-2
ASSPGGAGETQY
>TRBJ1-1|TRBV6-4
ASSEGRGFGTEAF
>TRBJ1-3|TRBV13
ASSPGEGYGNTIY
>TRBJ2-1|TRBV6-2/TRBV6-3
ASRPTGQGHEQF
>TRBJ2-1|TRBV7-9
ASSPLGSSYNEQF
>TRBJ2-3|TRBV10-3
AIMGLASDTQY
>TRBJ1-2|TRBV5-1
ASTTTGGNYGYT
>TRBJ2-5|TRBV7-6
ASSLVFSQETQY
>TRBJ1-3|TRBV5-6
ASSSTGVGNTIY
>TRBJ1-6|TRBV6-2/TRBV6-3
ASSYGGGDYNSPLH
>TRBJ2-4|TRBV12-2
ASRAHGNSIAKNIQY
>TRBJ2-1|TRBV11-1
ASSPTVDRLNEQF
>TRBJ1-6|TRBV30
ASYRDRVSGGDSPLH
>TRBJ2-2|TRBV27
ASSFKGDGGELF
>TRBJ1-5|TRBV19
ASSTGLEGTQH
>TRBJ1-2|TRBV24-1
ATSDSQINYGYT
>TRBJ2-3|TRBV6-5
ASRSPRGADTQY
>TRBJ2-2|TRBV27
ASSLSFGLVSPGELF
>TRBJ1-2|TRBV7-2
ASSSPHRGPGGDYT
>TRBJ2-2|TRBV6-2/TRBV6-3
ASRYSTRGIGELF
>TRBJ2-7|TRBV2
ASSDPFSGANHYEQY
>TRBJ2-2|TRBV18
ASSPFSSGSTGELF
>TRBJ2-3|TRBV7-3
ASSLTGAGDTQY
>TRBJ2-2|TRBV7-9
ASSPLGGTGELF
>TRBJ2-5|TRBV7-3
ASSSTRGETQY
>TRBJ2-3|TRBV3-1/TRBV3-2
ASSQDLAVHTDTQY
>TRBJ2-5|TRBV27
ASSLSWGLIGETQY
>TRBJ1-1|TRBV12-3/TRBV12-4
ASSLLGDTEAF
>TRBJ2-1|TRBV7-2
ASSQTSGAGTAQF
>TRBJ1-2|TRBV7-2
ASSLGARQGGGYT
>TRBJ2-7|TRBV4-1
ASSQDRGGGRSSYEQY
>TRBJ1-4|TRBV6-5
ASRKRGREKLF
>TRBJ2-7|TRBV14
ASSPTGLPNEQY
>TRBJ2-3|TRBV19
ASKKQRADTQY
>TRBJ2-1|TRBV2
ASSEGPLAGFNEQF
>TRBJ2-3|TRBV29-1
SVDEWRGGGADTQY